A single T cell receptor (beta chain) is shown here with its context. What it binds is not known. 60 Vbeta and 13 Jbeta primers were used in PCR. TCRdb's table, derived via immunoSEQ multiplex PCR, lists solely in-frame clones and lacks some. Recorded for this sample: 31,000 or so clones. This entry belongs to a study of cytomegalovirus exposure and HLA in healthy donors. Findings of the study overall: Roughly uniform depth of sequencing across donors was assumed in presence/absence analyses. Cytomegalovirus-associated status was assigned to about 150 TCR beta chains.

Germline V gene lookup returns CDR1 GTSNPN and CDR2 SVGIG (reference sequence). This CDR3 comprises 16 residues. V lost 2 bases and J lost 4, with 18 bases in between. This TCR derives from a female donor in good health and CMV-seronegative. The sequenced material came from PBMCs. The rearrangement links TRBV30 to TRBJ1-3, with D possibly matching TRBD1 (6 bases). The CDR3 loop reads CAWSLNEGGRGNTIYF. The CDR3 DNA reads TGTGCCTGGAGTCTCAACGAAGGGGGAAGGGGAAACACCATATATTTT.